This paragraph reports one TCR beta chain. The antigen is undetermined. Method: immunoSEQ multiplex PCR; TCRdb's copy keeps in-frame clones and lacks some. The sample lists some 130,000 clones; just under 85% were seen once. Donors came from a validation cohort of over a hundred subjects, distinct from the first 666-subject cohort. This CDR3 is 14 amino acids long. V shed 0 bases and J shed 4 bases, with 9 bases lying between them. Germline CDR1 MGHRA, CDR2 YSYEKL. These data originate in a study of cytomegalovirus exposure and HLA in healthy donors. Study-wide results and limits: Specific recognition of CMV antigens was confirmed in vitro for three chains (all CMV-associated).

The chain couples TRBV4-1 to TRBJ1-1; D not resolved. The receptor comes from a man aged 30-40 years in good health and CMV-seropositive. Sequenced: PBMCs. The CDR3: CASSQESSGTEAFF. The CDR3 DNA reads TGCGCCAGCAGCCAAGAGAGTAGTGGCACTGAAGCTTTCTTT.